Following are 30 T cell receptor beta chains from one sample sequenced in a study of control samples from healthy donors and cancer patients. The table came from immunoSEQ multiplex PCR; TCRdb's copy has only in-frame clones and leaves some out. The sample has 120,000 or so clones; approximately 89% are singletons. The sequencing sample was made of blood. The receptors here all came from a man in his late teens or twenties in good health.

This chain uses TRBV6-5 with TRBJ1-6; no clear D. The CDR3 spans 16 residues. CDR1 is MNHEY and CDR2 is SVGAGI in the germline V gene. Trimming stripped 0 bases from V and 3 bases from J, with 9 bases between. CDR3 residues: CASSYSTAGYNSPLHF. The CDR3 nucleotides read TGTGCCAGCAGTTACTCGACCGCCGGCTATAATTCACCCCTCCACTTT.

The chain is built from TRBV7-3 and TRBJ2-7, with 9 nucleotides matching TRBD1. V was pared by 3 bases and J by 0 bases, with 3 bases of the junction left unmatched. CDR1 SGHTA and CDR2 FQGTGA come from the germline V gene. CDR3 length: 15 residues. CDR3 sequence: CASSFDRGSSYEQYF. CDR3 DNA: TGTGCCAGCAGCTTCGACAGGGGGAGCTCCTACGAGCAGTACTTC. Combining the CDR3 with reference TRBV7-3 and TRBJ2-7 gives the whole variable domain GAGVSQTPSNKVTEKGKYVELRCDPISGHTALYWYRQSLGQGPEFLIYFQGTGAADDSGLPNDRFFAVRPEGSVSTLKIQRTERGDSAVYLCASSFDRGSSYEQYFGPGTRLTVT.

The V call is TRBV27, the J call TRBJ2-4; the D gene is possibly TRBD1 (6 bases). The CDR3 consists of 15 residues. Trimming removed 4 bases at V and 2 bases at J, with 12 bases between. Germline-derived CDR1 and CDR2 are MNHEY and SMNVEV (reference sequence). The CDR3: CASSSRRGTKNIQYF. The CDR3 bases are TGTGCCAGCAGTTCCCGTAGGGGGACCAAAAACATTCAGTACTTC.

The chain is built from TRBV18 and TRBJ2-7; the D is unclear. Trimming took 3 bases from V and 5 from J, leaving 8 bases between them. CDR1 is KGHSH and CDR2 is LQKENI in the germline V gene. This CDR3 contains 12 residues. The chain's CDR3 is CASSPRTDEQYF. CDR3 nucleotides: TGTGCCAGCTCACCTCGAACGGACGAGCAGTACTTC.

The J gene is TRBJ1-4, the V gene TRBV6-6; 9 positions match TRBD1. The V gene's germline CDR1 is MNHNY and CDR2 SVGAGI (reference sequence). The trim removed 2 bases at V and 5 bases at J, leaving 6 bases unmatched. CDR3 length equals 16 residues. The CDR3 spells CASSYPSTGGNEKLFF. CDR3 bases: TGTGCCAGCAGTTACCCTTCGACAGGGGGAAATGAAAAACTGTTTTTT.

This chain connects TRBV4-1 to TRBJ2-3; D gene uncertain. Germline assignment: CDR1 MGHRA and CDR2 YSYEKL. The length of the CDR3 is 12 residues. The V gene lost 1 base and the J gene lost 3 bases, with 2 bases spanning the gap. CDR3 amino acids: CASSQVTDTQYF. Here the CDR3 DNA reads TGCGCCAGCAGCCAAGTGACAGATACGCAGTATTTT.

The CDR3 DNA reads TGTGCCAGCACCTCAGGACAGGTCTATGGCTACACCTTC. The encoded protein is CASTSGQVYGYTF. The rearrangement uses TRBV12-3 or TRBV12-4 and TRBJ1-2; the match to TRBD1 covers 7 bases. This CDR3 region has 13 residues. V dropped 7 bases and J dropped 4; count of bases not matched to a gene: 6.

The chain recombines TRBV15 with TRBJ2-4; D not certain. The V end was cut by 5 bases, the J end by 0 bases, with 8 bases between. This CDR3 has 14 residues. Germline loops: CDR1 LNHNV, CDR2 YYDKDF (reference sequence). The CDR3 spells CATSDTVAKNIQYF. In DNA, the CDR3 is TGTGCCACCAGCGATACGGTAGCCAAAAACATTCAGTACTTC. Together with reference TRBV15 and TRBJ2-4, the CDR3 gives the full variable domain: DAMVIQNPRYQVTQFGKPVTLSCSQTLNHNVMYWYQQKSSQAPKLLFHYYDKDFNNEADTPDNFQSRRPNTSFCFLDIRSPGLGDTAMYLCATSDTVAKNIQYFGAGTRLSVL.

The J gene is TRBJ2-1, the V gene TRBV6-1; 11 nucleotides match TRBD2. The trim removed 4 bases at V and 5 bases at J, leaving 19 bases unmatched. The germline V gene has CDR1 MNHNS and CDR2 SASEGT. The CDR3 runs 20 residues. In DNA form, the CDR3 reads TGTGCCAGCAGTGGTGCTTTAACATACTTTCGTAGCGGGGGGGACAATGAGCAGTTCTTC. It codes for CASSGALTYFRSGGDNEQFF.

The genes are TRBV9 and TRBJ2-2; 8 bases agree with TRBD1. The CDR3 has 15 amino acids. The trim removed 4 bases at V and 3 bases at J, leaving 5 bases unmatched. CDR1 is SGDLS, CDR2 YYNGEE, per germline. The DNA for the CDR3 is TGTGCCAGCAGCCTGACAGGGGACGACACCGGGGAGCTGTTTTTT. Amino acids: CASSLTGDDTGELFF.

CDR3 sequence (DNA): TGCGCCAGCAGCTTAAACAGGGGAAGCACCGGGGAGCTGTTTTTT. Protein product: CASSLNRGSTGELFF. The chain couples TRBV5-1 to TRBJ2-2; 7 nucleotides match TRBD1. Germline values: CDR1 SGHRS, CDR2 YFSETQ. V shed 2 bases and J 4 bases; nucleotides not matched to a gene: 5. The CDR3 contains 15 residues. The variable domain in full, with the rest retrieved from reference TRBV5-1 and TRBJ2-2, is KAGVTQTPRYLIKTRGQQVTLSCSPISGHRSVSWYQQTPGQGLQFLFEYFSETQRNKGNFPGRFSGRQFSNSRSEMNVSTLELGDSALYLCASSLNRGSTGELFFGEGSRLTVL.

The chain recombines TRBV19 with TRBJ2-5; D gene unclear. The ends were cut back, 5 bases at V and 0 bases at J, with 7 bases in the middle. This CDR3 is 13 amino acids long. CDR1 and CDR2 from the germline V gene are LNHDA and SQIVND (reference sequence). The CDR3 loop is CASSSPYQETQYF. In DNA form, the CDR3 reads TGTGCCAGTAGTTCCCCGTACCAAGAGACCCAGTACTTC.

The V and J genes are TRBV19 and TRBJ1-4; the match to TRBD1 covers 11 bases. Per the germline V gene, CDR1 is LNHDA and CDR2 is SQIVND (reference sequence). The V segment lost 7 bases and the J segment 5 bases; nucleotides outside the gene matches: 3. The CDR3 contains 14 residues. The CDR3 sequence is CASTGDRGNEKLFF. The CDR3 DNA is TGTGCCAGTACGGGGGACAGGGGGAATGAAAAACTGTTTTTT.

This sequence joins TRBV3-1 (or the pseudogene TRBV3-2) and TRBJ2-3; the D gene is possibly TRBD1 (5 bases). Germline-derived CDR1 and CDR2 are LGHDT and YNNKEL (reference sequence). The CDR3 spans 17 residues. V was trimmed by 0 bases and J by 2 bases, leaving 15 bases between them. CDR3 DNA sequence: TGTGCCAGCAGCCAAGATAGTAGCAGGGTTGCCACAGATACGCAGTATTTT. Translated: CASSQDSSRVATDTQYF.

This rearrangement joins TRBV4-1 to TRBJ2-7; 7 bases are a match to TRBD1. The germline V gene has CDR1 MGHRA and CDR2 YSYEKL. Trimming took 5 bases from V and 6 from J; bases not matched to a gene: 16. The CDR3 runs 16 residues. The CDR3 loop is CASSWSYDRADREQYF. CDR3 DNA sequence: TGCGCCAGCAGCTGGAGCTATGACAGGGCGGATCGCGAGCAGTACTTC.

The chain links TRBV5-1 to TRBJ1-5; D is ambiguous. The CDR3 runs to 14 residues. Germline CDR1 and CDR2: SGHRS and YFSETQ. V was trimmed by 0 bases and J by 4 bases, leaving 8 bases between them. The CDR3 here is CASSLGHPNQPQHF. CDR3 bases: TGCGCCAGCAGCTTGGGACACCCTAATCAGCCCCAGCATTTT.

The chain uses TRBV19 and TRBJ1-1; D ambiguous. There are 13 residues in the CDR3. The V and J ends lost 6 bases and 2 bases respectively, with 10 bases between them. Germline assignment: CDR1 LNHDA and CDR2 SQIVND (reference sequence). DNA for the CDR3: TGTGCCAGTAGCACCGGTACCAACACTGAAGCTTTCTTT. It translates to CASSTGTNTEAFF. Looking up the rest from reference TRBV19 and TRBJ1-1 gives the full variable domain: DGGITQSPKYLFRKEGQNVTLSCEQNLNHDAMYWYRQDPGQGLRLIYYSQIVNDFQKGDIAEGYSVSREKKESFPLTVTSAQKNPTAFYLCASSTGTNTEAFFGQGTRLTVV.

This sequence joins TRBV7-3 and TRBJ2-1; 13 bases line up with TRBD2. The CDR3 extends over 15 amino acids. Per germline, CDR1 SGHTA and CDR2 FQGTGA. V gave up 2 bases and J gave up 7 bases; unmatched junction bases: 2. Here the CDR3 reads CASSLGTSGDNEQFF. Here the CDR3 DNA reads TGTGCCAGCAGCTTAGGGACTAGCGGGGATAATGAGCAGTTCTTC.

The J gene is TRBJ2-3, the V gene TRBV30, with 8 bases that match TRBD1. Germline V CDR1 and CDR2: GTSNPN, SVGIG (reference sequence). The CDR3 loop spans 14 amino acids. The V gene end was trimmed by 5 bases and the J gene end by 4 bases; junction bases not matched to a gene: 8. DNA for the CDR3: TGTGCCTGGGGGAGACAGGGGCCCGCAGATACGCAGTATTTT. Translation gives CAWGRQGPADTQYF. The complete variable domain, with remaining parts taken from reference TRBV30 and TRBJ2-3, reads SQTIHQWPATLVQPVGSPLSLECTVEGTSNPNLYWYRQAAGRGLQLLFYSVGIGQISSEVPQNLSASRPQDRQFILSSKKLLLSDSGFYLCAWGRQGPADTQYFGPGTRLTVL.

The chain couples TRBV9 to TRBJ2-7; weak D call: TRBD1 (5 bases). The CDR3 loop spans 14 amino acids. CDR1 is SGDLS, CDR2 YYNGEE, per germline. V was shortened by 3 bases and J by 2 bases, with 12 bases between the two germline ends. Here the CDR3 DNA reads TGTGCCAGCAGCGGACGGACGGACACCTACGAGCAGTACTTC. This gives the protein CASSGRTDTYEQYF.

The genes are TRBV19 and TRBJ1-5, with TRBD1 identical over 10 bases. With V trimmed by 7 bases and J by 3 bases, 9 bases remained unmatched. The CDR3 has 16 amino acids. The germline V gene encodes CDR1 LNHDA and CDR2 SQIVND (reference sequence). Here the CDR3 reads CASTPGTGVINQPQHF. Here the CDR3 DNA reads TGTGCCAGTACCCCCGGGACAGGGGTTATCAATCAGCCCCAGCATTTT.

This chain uses TRBV9 with TRBJ2-2; D is uncertain. The V end was cut by 0 bases, the J end by 4 bases, with 13 bases between. From germline, CDR1 is SGDLS and CDR2 YYNGEE. The CDR3 runs 16 residues. In DNA form, the CDR3 reads TGTGCCAGCAGCGTAGAGGGATTGGGTGGCACCGGGGAGCTGTTTTTT. It yields the protein CASSVEGLGGTGELFF.

The chain uses TRBV27 and TRBJ1-3; no clear D. V gave up 5 bases and J gave up 0 bases, with 11 bases separating them. The CDR3 totals 15 residues. CDR1 and CDR2 from the germline V gene are MNHEY and SMNVEV (reference sequence). CDR3 DNA sequence: TGTGCCAGCAGTGCCCAAGCTTTCTCTGGAAACACCATATATTTT. This translates into CASSAQAFSGNTIYF.

CDR3 amino acids: CASSEERNSGNTIYF. CDR3 nucleotides: TGTGCCAGCAGCGAGGAGAGGAACTCTGGAAACACCATATATTTT. This chain connects TRBV3-1 (or the pseudogene TRBV3-2) to TRBJ1-3; D is unresolved. CDR1 and CDR2 from the germline V gene are LGHDT and YNNKEL (reference sequence). With 5 bases removed from V and 0 bases from J, the gap between germline ends came to 11 bases. The CDR3 consists of 15 residues.

The chain carries TRBV20-1 and TRBJ1-2; D call uncertain. With 4 bases removed from V and 6 bases from J, the gap between germline ends came to 6 bases. Germline V gives CDR1 DFQATT, CDR2 SNEGSKA (reference sequence). CDR3 length: 10 amino acids. CDR3 DNA: TGCAGTGCTAACCCAAATGGCTACACCTTC. Translated: CSANPNGYTF.

This clone appeared a single time. This chain connects TRBV11-3 to TRBJ1-4; D is uncertain. The ends were cut back, 0 bases at V and 0 bases at J, with 20 bases in the middle. Germline-derived CDR1 and CDR2 are SGHNT and YENEEA. The CDR3 totals 20 residues. The CDR3 DNA reads as TGTGCCAGCAGCTTAGACTTGGTTTGGTCTAGGATTGCAACTAATGAAAAACTGTTTTTT. The encoded protein is CASSLDLVWSRIATNEKLFF.

In its sample, this clone was seen a few times. The CDR3 DNA is TGTGCCTGGGAGACAGGGAATAATTCACCCCTCCACTTT. This translates into CAWETGNNSPLHF. The rearrangement uses TRBV30 and TRBJ1-6, with 7 bases that match TRBD1. CDR1 GTSNPN and CDR2 SVGIG come from the germline V gene (reference sequence). V lost 5 bases to trimming and J lost 5 bases; unmatched junction nucleotides: 3. This CDR3 contains 13 residues.

V is TRBV7-9 and J is TRBJ1-2; possibly TRBD1 for D (5 bases). Trimming removed 5 bases at V and 2 bases at J, with 9 bases between. This CDR3 comprises 13 residues. Germline CDR1 SEHNR, CDR2 FQNEAQ (reference sequence). The CDR3 is CASSRDGNYGYTF. CDR3 coding DNA: TGTGCCAGCAGCAGGGACGGAAACTATGGCTACACCTTC.

This chain uses TRBV7-2 with TRBJ1-6; possible D gene TRBD1, 5 bases. Germline CDR1 and CDR2: SGHTA and FQGNSA. V lost 5 bases to trimming and J lost 7 bases, with 18 bases between them. This CDR3 has 16 amino acids. The CDR3 nucleotides read TGTGCCAGCAGCCCACAGGACCCACTAACCAATTCACCCCTCCACTTT. It translates to CASSPQDPLTNSPLHF.

In this sample, this clone turned up once. The CDR3 loop reads CASSFRLAGLAYEQYF. The CDR3 nucleotides are TGTGCCAGCAGTTTCCGACTAGCGGGGCTCGCCTACGAGCAGTACTTC. The rearrangement joins TRBV27 to TRBJ2-7; 11 nucleotides match TRBD2. The trim removed 3 bases at V and 2 bases at J, leaving 6 bases unmatched. This CDR3 contains 16 residues. Germline loops: CDR1 MNHEY, CDR2 SMNVEV (reference sequence).